The rows below give T cell receptor beta chains drawn from one sample of a study of blood T cell repertoires in COVID-19. Measured with immunoSEQ multiplex PCR; TCRdb has only the in-frame clones, and not every one. The repertoire has approximately 140,000 clones, around 87% of them found once; the top ten carry roughly 4%. Sequencing was carried out using peripheral blood. The receptors stem from a woman in her 40s with acute or convalescent COVID-19. Each CDR3 is given with its conserved first and last residue. The order of the fields is D gene, clone size, V gene, J gene, CDR3 DNA, CDR3 protein. The D gene is left open where the match is weak. Expanded clones are given a class, and other clones once, few, many or no size at all.

d_call: .; clone_size: .; v_call: TRBV27; j_call: TRBJ1-2; cdr3_nt: TGTGCCAGCAGTTTATCAGGCCGCAGGGGATATGGCTACACCTTC; cdr3_aa: CASSLSGRRGYGYTF
d_call: .; clone_size: .; v_call: TRBV10-3; j_call: TRBJ2-3; cdr3_nt: TGTGCCATCAGTGAGTCGATGGGTGCGGGAGATACGCAGTATTTT; cdr3_aa: CAISESMGAGDTQYF
d_call: TRBD2; clone_size: .; v_call: TRBV6-4; j_call: TRBJ2-1; cdr3_nt: TGTGCCAGCAGTCCGGGACTAGCCTACAATGAGCAGTTCTTC; cdr3_aa: CASSPGLAYNEQFF
d_call: TRBD1; clone_size: few; v_call: TRBV30; j_call: TRBJ1-2; cdr3_nt: TGTGCCTGGAGTGGCTATACCGGGACAGCCCCTGGGGGCTACACCTTC; cdr3_aa: CAWSGYTGTAPGGYTF
d_call: TRBD2; clone_size: .; v_call: TRBV10-3; j_call: TRBJ2-5; cdr3_nt: TGTGCCATCAGTGAGTTCCGAACTAGCGGGCTTCAAGAGACCCAGTACTTC; cdr3_aa: CAISEFRTSGLQETQYF
d_call: .; clone_size: .; v_call: TRBV7-9; j_call: TRBJ1-2; cdr3_nt: TGTGCCAGCAGCTTATATCTAGGGGAGGCTAACTATGGCTACACCTTC; cdr3_aa: CASSLYLGEANYGYTF
d_call: .; clone_size: .; v_call: TRBV4-3; j_call: TRBJ1-3; cdr3_nt: TGCGCCAGCAGCCACGGCGACGGAGGCGACACTGGAAACACCATATATTTT; cdr3_aa: CASSHGDGGDTGNTIYF
d_call: .; clone_size: .; v_call: TRBV7-2; j_call: TRBJ2-5; cdr3_nt: TGTGCCAGCAGCTTACTTCGGACAGCGGGGTGGGAAAGGCAAGAGACCCAGTACTTC; cdr3_aa: CASSLLRTAGWERQETQYF
d_call: .; clone_size: .; v_call: TRBV27; j_call: TRBJ1-1; cdr3_nt: TGTGCCAGCAGTTTAAACTGGTTAACTGAAGCTTTCTTT; cdr3_aa: CASSLNWLTEAFF
d_call: TRBD2; clone_size: .; v_call: TRBV5-5; j_call: TRBJ2-1; cdr3_nt: TGTGCCAGCAGCTCACTAGCGGGGTTCTACAATGAGCAGTTCTTC; cdr3_aa: CASSSLAGFYNEQFF
d_call: .; clone_size: .; v_call: TRBV20-1; j_call: TRBJ1-5; cdr3_nt: TGCAGTGCTAGTCAGCGTACCTCATGGAGCAATCAGCCCCAGCATTTT; cdr3_aa: CSASQRTSWSNQPQHF
d_call: TRBD1; clone_size: .; v_call: TRBV19; j_call: TRBJ1-1; cdr3_nt: TGTGCCAGTAGCTCCCTGGGACAGGGGCGAACTGAAGCTTTCTTT; cdr3_aa: CASSSLGQGRTEAFF
d_call: .; clone_size: .; v_call: TRBV9; j_call: TRBJ2-1; cdr3_nt: TGTGCCAGCAGCCCCCCGCGGAATGAGCAGTTCTTC; cdr3_aa: CASSPPRNEQFF
d_call: TRBD1; clone_size: .; v_call: TRBV5-1; j_call: TRBJ2-2; cdr3_nt: TGCGCCAGCAGCTTAAACACAGGGGGCGCCGCCGGGGAGCTGTTTTTT; cdr3_aa: CASSLNTGGAAGELFF
d_call: .; clone_size: .; v_call: TRBV6-5; j_call: TRBJ2-7; cdr3_nt: TGTGCCAGCAACCCCGGGTCCACCAGCTCCTACGAGCAGTACTTC; cdr3_aa: CASNPGSTSSYEQYF
d_call: TRBD1; clone_size: .; v_call: TRBV27; j_call: TRBJ2-4; cdr3_nt: TGTGCCAGCAGCCCCGGGACAGGGGGCGCTGGGTCCAAAAACATTCAGTACTTC; cdr3_aa: CASSPGTGGAGSKNIQYF
d_call: .; clone_size: once; v_call: TRBV14; j_call: TRBJ1-1; cdr3_nt: TGTGCCAGCAGCCCCCTAGGTGGTGGGACTGAAGCTTTCTTT; cdr3_aa: CASSPLGGGTEAFF
d_call: .; clone_size: .; v_call: TRBV12-3/TRBV12-4; j_call: TRBJ1-1; cdr3_nt: TGTGCCAGCAGTCCGGGGGTCACTGAAGCTTTCTTT; cdr3_aa: CASSPGVTEAFF
d_call: .; clone_size: .; v_call: TRBV2; j_call: TRBJ1-1; cdr3_nt: TGTGCCAGCAGTGAATATGGGGGAGGCACTGAAGCTTTCTTT; cdr3_aa: CASSEYGGGTEAFF
d_call: TRBD1; clone_size: .; v_call: TRBV19; j_call: TRBJ1-1; cdr3_nt: TGTGCCAGTAGTATAGTCCCCAGGGGGCGAACTGAAGCTTTCTTT; cdr3_aa: CASSIVPRGRTEAFF
d_call: .; clone_size: .; v_call: TRBV19; j_call: TRBJ1-2; cdr3_nt: TGTGCCAGTAGTATAGGCCCAGGAACCTATGGCTACACCTTC; cdr3_aa: CASSIGPGTYGYTF